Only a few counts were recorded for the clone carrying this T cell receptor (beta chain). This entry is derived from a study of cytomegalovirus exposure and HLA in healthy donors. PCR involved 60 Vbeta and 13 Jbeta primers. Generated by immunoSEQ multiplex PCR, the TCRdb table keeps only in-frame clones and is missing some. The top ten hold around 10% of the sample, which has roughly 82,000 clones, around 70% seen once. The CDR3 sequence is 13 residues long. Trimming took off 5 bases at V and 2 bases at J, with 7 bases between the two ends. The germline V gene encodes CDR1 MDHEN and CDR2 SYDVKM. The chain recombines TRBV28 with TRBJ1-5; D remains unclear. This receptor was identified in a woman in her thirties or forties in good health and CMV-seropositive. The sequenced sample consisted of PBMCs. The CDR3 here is CASSIEGNQPQHF. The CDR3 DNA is TGTGCCAGCAGTATCGAGGGCAATCAGCCCCAGCATTTT.